This T cell receptor beta chain came from a study of blood T cells in healthy people across ages. Study results and caveats: Naive T cell percentage by flow cytometry tracked strongly with beta diversity.

V was pared by 5 bases and J by 6 bases, with 21 bases between. The CDR3 totals 15 residues. Germline CDR1 reads DFQATT; CDR2 reads SNEGSKA (reference sequence). The table lists this clonotype with a few counts. Its target is not known. Primers used in a second PCR of roughly 6 to 11 cycles were a sample-barcoded 5' primer and a J-beta primer mix. Every cDNA molecule carried a tag from a template-switch adaptor bearing 12 random nucleotides. TCRdb reprocessed the 5' RACE reads with MiXCR, giving one entry per CDR3 protein. The table lists about 930,000 distinct CDR3 sequences, 25% to 35% of them singletons, with 10% to 13% in the top ten. Per individual sample, total RNA of at least 5.5 micrograms was extracted. In addition, the sample was reused for a study of T cells of mothers and their children.

Sequenced material: blood. This clonotype was obtained from a woman between 40 and 50 years old in good health. The V gene is TRBV20-1, the J gene TRBJ2-3; D is possibly TRBD2 (6 bases). The DNA for the CDR3 is TGCAGTGCTCATTTTGGAGCGGGCCCACAGGATACGCAGTATTTT. Translating gives CSAHFGAGPQDTQYF.